This T cell receptor (beta chain) emerged from a study of CD8 T cells in Susac syndrome. TEMRA cells were FACS-enriched, with CD8+ and CD4+ T cells isolated negatively. Reverse transcription of roughly 0.5 to 1 ug RNA used random hexamers. TCR beta CDR3 was amplified by immunoSEQ multiplex PCR. This amplification extended across 54 Vbeta and 13 Jbeta segments. From the immunoSEQ multiplex PCR reads, TCRdb called clonotypes with MiXCR, one entry per CDR3 protein. Here the sample spans more than 120,000 distinct CDR3 sequences, less than 95% being singletons. Sequencing input: CD4+ T cells from PBMCs. This receptor was taken from a human donor in good health.

The CDR3 sequence: CASSPTGYGNQPQHF. DNA for the CDR3: TGTGCCAGCAGCCCCACAGGTTATGGCAATCAGCCCCAGCATTTT. V gene TRBV11-2 combines with J gene TRBJ1-5; D may be TRBD1 (5 bases). The CDR3 covers 15 residues. Trimming left V 5 bases short and J 2 bases short, with 13 bases between. Per the germline V gene, CDR1 is SGHAT and CDR2 is FQNNGV.